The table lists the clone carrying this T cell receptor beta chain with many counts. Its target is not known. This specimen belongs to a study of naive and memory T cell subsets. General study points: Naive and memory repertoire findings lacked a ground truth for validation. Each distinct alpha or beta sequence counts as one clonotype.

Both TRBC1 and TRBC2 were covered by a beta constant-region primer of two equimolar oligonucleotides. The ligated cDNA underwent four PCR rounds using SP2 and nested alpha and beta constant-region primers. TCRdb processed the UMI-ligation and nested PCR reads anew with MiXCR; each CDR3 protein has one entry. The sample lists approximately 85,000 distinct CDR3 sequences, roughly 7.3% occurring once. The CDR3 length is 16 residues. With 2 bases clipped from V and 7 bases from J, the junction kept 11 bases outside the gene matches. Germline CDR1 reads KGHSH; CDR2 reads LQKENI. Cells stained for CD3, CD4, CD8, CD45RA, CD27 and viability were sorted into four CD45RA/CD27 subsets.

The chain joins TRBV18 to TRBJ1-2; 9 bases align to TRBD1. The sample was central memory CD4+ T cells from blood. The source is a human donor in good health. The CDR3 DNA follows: TGTGCCAGCTCACCAAGCAGTGCGGGACAGGGCTTTGGCTACACCTTC. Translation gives CASSPSSAGQGFGYTF.